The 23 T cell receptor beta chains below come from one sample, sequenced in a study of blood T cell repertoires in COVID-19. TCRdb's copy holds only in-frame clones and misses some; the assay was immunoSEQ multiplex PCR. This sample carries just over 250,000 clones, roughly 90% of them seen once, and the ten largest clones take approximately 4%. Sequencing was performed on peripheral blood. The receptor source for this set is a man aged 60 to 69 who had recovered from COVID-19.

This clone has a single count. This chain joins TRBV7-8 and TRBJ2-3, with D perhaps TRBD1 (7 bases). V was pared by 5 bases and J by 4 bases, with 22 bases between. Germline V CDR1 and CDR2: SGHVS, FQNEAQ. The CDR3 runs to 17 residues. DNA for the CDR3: TGTGCCAGCAGCCGCCCGGAGGGGGCCAGGAACGCAGATACGCAGTATTTT. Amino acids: CASSRPEGARNADTQYF.

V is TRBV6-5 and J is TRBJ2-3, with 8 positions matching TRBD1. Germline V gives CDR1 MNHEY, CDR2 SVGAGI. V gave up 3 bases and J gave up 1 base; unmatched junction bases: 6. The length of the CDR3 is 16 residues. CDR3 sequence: CASSYFQGAGTDTQYF. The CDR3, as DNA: TGTGCCAGCAGTTATTTTCAGGGGGCCGGCACAGATACGCAGTATTTT.

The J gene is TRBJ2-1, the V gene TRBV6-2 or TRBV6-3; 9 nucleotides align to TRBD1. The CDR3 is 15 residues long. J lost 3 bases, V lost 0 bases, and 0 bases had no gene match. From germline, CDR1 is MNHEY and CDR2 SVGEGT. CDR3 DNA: TGTGCCAGCAGTTACTCGGGACAGGGCTACAATGAGCAGTTCTTC. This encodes CASSYSGQGYNEQFF.

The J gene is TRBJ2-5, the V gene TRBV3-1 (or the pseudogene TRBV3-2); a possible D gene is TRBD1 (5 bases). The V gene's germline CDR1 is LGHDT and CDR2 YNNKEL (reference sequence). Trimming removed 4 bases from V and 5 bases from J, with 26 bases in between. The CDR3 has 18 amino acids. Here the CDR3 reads CASSPRRGSRLGWETQYF. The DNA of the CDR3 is TGTGCCAGCAGCCCCAGAAGGGGTTCGAGATTAGGGTGGGAGACCCAGTACTTC.

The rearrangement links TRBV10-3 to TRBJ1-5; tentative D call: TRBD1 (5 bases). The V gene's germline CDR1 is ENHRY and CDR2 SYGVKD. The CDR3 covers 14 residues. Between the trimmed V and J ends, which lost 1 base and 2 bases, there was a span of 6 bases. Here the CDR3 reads CAISEWGGNQPQHF. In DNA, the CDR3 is TGTGCCATCAGTGAGTGGGGGGGCAATCAGCCCCAGCATTTT.

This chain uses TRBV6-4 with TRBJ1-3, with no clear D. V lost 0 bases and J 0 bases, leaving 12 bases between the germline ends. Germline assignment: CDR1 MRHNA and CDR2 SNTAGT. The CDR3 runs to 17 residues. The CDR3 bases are TGTGCCAGCAGTGACTCCGAGGCAGCGAGCTCTGGAAACACCATATATTTT. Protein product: CASSDSEAASSGNTIYF.

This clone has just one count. CDR3 sequence: CASRTGQGASPLHF. CDR3 in DNA: TGTGCCAGCAGGACGGGACAGGGGGCTTCACCCCTCCACTTT. The V gene is TRBV27, the J gene TRBJ1-6; the match to TRBD1 covers 12 bases. This CDR3 is 14 amino acids long. Germline loops: CDR1 MNHEY, CDR2 SMNVEV (reference sequence). The J segment lost 9 bases and the V segment lost 6 bases, leaving 3 bases of the junction unmatched.

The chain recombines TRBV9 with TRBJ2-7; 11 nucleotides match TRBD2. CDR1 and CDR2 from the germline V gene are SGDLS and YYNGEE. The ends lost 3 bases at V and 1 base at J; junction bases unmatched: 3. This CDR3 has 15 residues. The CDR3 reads CASSEGLAVSYEQYF. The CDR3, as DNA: TGTGCCAGCAGCGAGGGACTAGCGGTTTCCTACGAGCAGTACTTC.

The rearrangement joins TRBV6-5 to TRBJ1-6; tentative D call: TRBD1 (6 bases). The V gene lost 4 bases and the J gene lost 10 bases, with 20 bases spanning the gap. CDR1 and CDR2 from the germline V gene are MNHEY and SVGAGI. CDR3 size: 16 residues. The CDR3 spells CASSSPEQGVGSPLHF. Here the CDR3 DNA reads TGTGCCAGCAGTTCCCCCGAACAGGGTGTAGGATCACCCCTCCACTTT.

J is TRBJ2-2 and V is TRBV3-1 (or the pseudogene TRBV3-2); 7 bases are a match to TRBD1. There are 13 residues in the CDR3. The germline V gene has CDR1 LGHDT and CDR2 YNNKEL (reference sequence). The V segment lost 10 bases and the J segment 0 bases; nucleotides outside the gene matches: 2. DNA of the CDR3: TGTGCCACAGGGGGTCCGAACACCGGGGAGCTGTTTTTT. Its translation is CATGGPNTGELFF.

In DNA, the CDR3 is TGCAGCGCAGTCCGGGACACCCGAGACGAGCAGTACTTC. Translated: CSAVRDTRDEQYF. The chain combines TRBV29-1 with TRBJ2-7, with D possibly being TRBD1 (6 bases). Germline V lookup: CDR1 SQVTM, CDR2 ANQGSEA. This CDR3 has 13 residues. Trimming cost V 7 bases and J 5 bases, with 18 bases left between them.

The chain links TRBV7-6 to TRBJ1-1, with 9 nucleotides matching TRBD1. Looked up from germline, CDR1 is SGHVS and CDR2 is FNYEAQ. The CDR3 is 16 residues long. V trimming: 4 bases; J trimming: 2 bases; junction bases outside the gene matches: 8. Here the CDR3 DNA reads TGTGCCAGCAGCTCCTGGGGACAGGGAATCAACACTGAAGCTTTCTTT. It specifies CASSSWGQGINTEAFF.

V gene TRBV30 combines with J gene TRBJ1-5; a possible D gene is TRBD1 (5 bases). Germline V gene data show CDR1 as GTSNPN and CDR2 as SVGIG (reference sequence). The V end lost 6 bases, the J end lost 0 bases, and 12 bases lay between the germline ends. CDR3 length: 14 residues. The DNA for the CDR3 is TGTGCCTGCAAGGGGCGGACTAGCAATCAGCCCCAGCATTTT. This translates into CACKGRTSNQPQHF.

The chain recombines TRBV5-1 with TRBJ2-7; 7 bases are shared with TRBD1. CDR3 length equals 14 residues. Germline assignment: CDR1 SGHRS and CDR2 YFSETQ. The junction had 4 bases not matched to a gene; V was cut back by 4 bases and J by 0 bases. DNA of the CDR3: TGCGCCAGCAGCCGACAGGGCAGCTCCTACGAGCAGTACTTC. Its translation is CASSRQGSSYEQYF.

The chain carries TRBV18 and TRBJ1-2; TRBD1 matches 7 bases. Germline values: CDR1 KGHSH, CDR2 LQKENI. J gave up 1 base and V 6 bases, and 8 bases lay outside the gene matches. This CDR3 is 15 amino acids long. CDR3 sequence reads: CASSPRDSVNYGYTF. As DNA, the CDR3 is TGTGCCAGCTCGCCTCGGGACAGTGTTAACTATGGCTACACCTTC.

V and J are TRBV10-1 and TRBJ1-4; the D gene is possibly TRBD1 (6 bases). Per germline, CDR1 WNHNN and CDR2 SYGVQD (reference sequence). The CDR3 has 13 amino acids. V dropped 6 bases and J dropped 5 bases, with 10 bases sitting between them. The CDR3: CASSDQGNEKLFF. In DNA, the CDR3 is TGCGCCAGCAGCGATCAGGGGAATGAAAAACTGTTTTTT.

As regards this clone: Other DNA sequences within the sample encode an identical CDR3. This CDR3 reads CATSDRTSGQETQYF. CDR3 sequence (DNA): TGTGCCACCAGTGATCGGACTAGCGGGCAAGAGACCCAGTACTTC. This rearrangement joins TRBV24-1 to TRBJ2-5, with 11 positions matching TRBD2. V lost 3 bases, J lost 2 bases, and 1 base stayed unmatched. This CDR3 comprises 15 residues. Looked up from germline, CDR1 is KGHDR and CDR2 is SFDVKD.

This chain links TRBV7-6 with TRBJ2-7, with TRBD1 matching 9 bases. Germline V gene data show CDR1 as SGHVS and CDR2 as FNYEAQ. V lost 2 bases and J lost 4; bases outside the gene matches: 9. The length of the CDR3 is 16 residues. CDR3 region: CASSLWKRQGVYEQYF. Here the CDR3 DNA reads TGTGCCAGCAGCTTATGGAAGCGACAGGGGGTATACGAGCAGTACTTC.

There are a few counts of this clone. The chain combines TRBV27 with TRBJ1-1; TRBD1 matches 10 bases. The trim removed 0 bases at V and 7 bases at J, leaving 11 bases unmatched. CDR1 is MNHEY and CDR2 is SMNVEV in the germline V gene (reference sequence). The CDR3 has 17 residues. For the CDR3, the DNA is TGTGCCAGCAGTTTATCTCCGCGGAGAGGACAGGGGGGTGAAGCTTTCTTT. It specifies CASSLSPRRGQGGEAFF.

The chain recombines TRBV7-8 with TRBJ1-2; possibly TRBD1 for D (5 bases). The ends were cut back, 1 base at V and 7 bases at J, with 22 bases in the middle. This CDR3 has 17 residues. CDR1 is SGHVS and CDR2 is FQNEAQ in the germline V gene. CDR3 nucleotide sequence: TGTGCCAGCAGCTTAGTCTCGACAGTTATCAGTCCACTTGGCTACACCTTC. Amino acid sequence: CASSLVSTVISPLGYTF.

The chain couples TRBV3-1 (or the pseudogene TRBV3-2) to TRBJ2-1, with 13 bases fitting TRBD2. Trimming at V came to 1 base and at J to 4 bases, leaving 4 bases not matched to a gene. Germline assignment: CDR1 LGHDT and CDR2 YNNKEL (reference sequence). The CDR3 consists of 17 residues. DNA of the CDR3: TGTGCCAGCAGCCAAGCTACTAGCGGGGGGGCGTACAATGAGCAGTTCTTC. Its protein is CASSQATSGGAYNEQFF.

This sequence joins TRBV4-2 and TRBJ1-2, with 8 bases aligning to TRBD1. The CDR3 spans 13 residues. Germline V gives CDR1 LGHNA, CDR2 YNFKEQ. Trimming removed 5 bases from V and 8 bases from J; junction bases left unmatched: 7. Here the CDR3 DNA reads TGTGCCAGCAGCTATGGACAGGGTCAGGGCTACACCTTC. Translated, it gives CASSYGQGQGYTF.

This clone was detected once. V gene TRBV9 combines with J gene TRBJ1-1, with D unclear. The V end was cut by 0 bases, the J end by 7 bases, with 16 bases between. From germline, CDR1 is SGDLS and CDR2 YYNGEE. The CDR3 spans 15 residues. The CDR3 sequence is CASSVGTDRNFEAFF. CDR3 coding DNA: TGTGCCAGCAGCGTAGGAACAGACCGCAACTTTGAAGCTTTCTTT.